One sample yielded the 18 T cell receptor beta chains listed below, sequenced in a study of technical replicates of blood from several donors. The protocol was immunoSEQ multiplex PCR, while the TCRdb copy is restricted to in-frame clones and leaves out a portion. The data hold tens of thousands of clones, with 95% to 97% observed a single time. Sample: T cells isolated from PBMCs. The receptors derive from a human donor in good health.

The chain couples TRBV6-1 to TRBJ1-2; D unclear. The CDR3 has 13 residues. CDR1 is MNHNS and CDR2 is SASEGT in the germline V gene. The V and J ends lost 4 bases and 2 bases respectively, with 8 bases between them. Here the CDR3 reads CASSAMKNYGYTF. CDR3 nucleotides: TGTGCCAGCAGTGCTATGAAGAACTATGGCTACACCTTC.

This rearrangement joins TRBV14 to TRBJ1-1, with no clear D. V lost 0 bases to trimming and J lost 3 bases, with 20 bases between them. The CDR3 totals 18 residues. From germline, CDR1 is SGHDN and CDR2 FVKESK. The CDR3 nucleotides read TGTGCCAGCAGCCAAGAATCGGGATGGGAAGAGGAATACACTGAAGCTTTCTTT. Its protein is CASSQESGWEEEYTEAFF.

Concerning this clone itself: One end of the junction varies from germline; a read error may be responsible. V gene TRBV7-8 combines with J gene TRBJ2-7; D is possibly TRBD2 (6 bases). Germline V gene sequence: CDR1 SGHVS, CDR2 FQNEAQ. The CDR3 totals 14 residues. The DNA of the CDR3 is TGTGCCAGCAGCGTAGCCCCACTAGCTGACGAGCAGTACTTC. Translation gives CASSVAPLADEQYF. Combining the CDR3 with reference TRBV7-8 and TRBJ2-7 gives the whole variable domain GAGVSQSPRYKVAKRGQDVALRCDPISGHVSLFWYQQALGQGPEFLTYFQNEAQLDKSGLPSDRFFAERPEGSVSTLKIQRTQQEDSAVYLCASSVAPLADEQYFGPGTRLTVT.

CDR3 residues: CASSYQGASSYEQYF. The CDR3 nucleotides are TGTGCCAGCAGTTACCAGGGGGCCAGCTCCTACGAGCAGTACTTC. The rearrangement links TRBV6-5 to TRBJ2-7, with TRBD1 matching 8 bases. Germline V gene sequence: CDR1 MNHEY, CDR2 SVGAGI. J lost 0 bases, V lost 2 bases, and 3 bases had no gene match. This CDR3 is built from 15 residues.

V is TRBV6-1 and J is TRBJ2-7; the D is unclear. Germline V gene sequence: CDR1 MNHNS, CDR2 SASEGT. V was clipped by 6 bases and J by 4 bases, with 10 bases between them. This CDR3 comprises 12 residues. The DNA for the CDR3 is TGTGCCAGCAGCACCAAGCCGTACGAGCAGTACTTC. This sequence encodes CASSTKPYEQYF.

The genes are TRBV18 and TRBJ2-7, with TRBD2 matching 7 bases. The CDR3 has 16 amino acids. Losses at the gene ends were 2 bases for V and 13 bases for J; bases not matched to a gene: 20. The germline gives CDR1 KGHSH, CDR2 LQKENI. The CDR3 bases are TGTGCCAGCTCACCAGGGGGACTTAATAACCCCATGGGACTATACTTC. This encodes CASSPGGLNNPMGLYF. Looking up the rest from reference TRBV18 and TRBJ2-7 gives the full variable domain: NAGVMQNPRHLVRRRGQEARLRCSPMKGHSHVYWYRQLPEEGLKFMVYLQKENIIDESGMPKERFSAEFPKEGPSILRIQQVVRGDSAAYFCASSPGGLNNPMGLYFGPGTRLTVT.

The chain recombines TRBV5-1 with TRBJ1-2; D might be TRBD1 (6 bases). This CDR3 has 14 residues. The germline CDR1 and CDR2 sequences are SGHRS and YFSETQ. With 1 base removed from V and 4 bases from J, the gap between germline ends came to 11 bases. In DNA, the CDR3 is TGCGCCAGCAGCTTGAGCGGGGGCCGCTATGGCTACACCTTC. This translates into CASSLSGGRYGYTF. The full variable domain, completed using reference TRBV5-1 and TRBJ1-2, is KAGVTQTPRYLIKTRGQQVTLSCSPISGHRSVSWYQQTPGQGLQFLFEYFSETQRNKGNFPGRFSGRQFSNSRSEMNVSTLELGDSALYLCASSLSGGRYGYTFGSGTRLTVV.

The chain links TRBV12-5 to TRBJ1-2; 7 nucleotides line up with TRBD1. CDR1 is LGHNT, CDR2 FRNRAP, per germline. The V and J ends lost 5 bases and 3 bases, in that order; junction bases with no gene match: 3. The CDR3 contains 13 residues. CDR3 amino acids: CASGTTGHYGYTF. Here the CDR3 DNA reads TGTGCTAGTGGTACGACAGGGCACTATGGCTACACCTTC.

The rearrangement links TRBV9 to TRBJ1-2; TRBD1 is a possible D gene (5 bases). CDR1 and CDR2 from the germline V gene are SGDLS and YYNGEE. Trimming removed 0 bases from V and 2 bases from J, with 14 bases in between. The CDR3 loop spans 16 amino acids. CDR3 coding DNA: TGTGCCAGCAGCGTAGGAGTAGGGCGGGGGAACTATGGCTACACCTTC. Residues: CASSVGVGRGNYGYTF.

The chain combines TRBV5-4 with TRBJ1-2; 7 nucleotides agree with TRBD1. CDR1 SGHNT and CDR2 YYREEE come from the germline V gene (reference sequence). The CDR3 sequence is 13 residues long. V shed 5 bases and J 3 bases; nucleotides not matched to a gene: 4. CDR3 sequence: CASSIDRDYGYTF. In nucleotides, the CDR3 is TGTGCCAGCAGTATCGACAGGGACTATGGCTACACCTTC.

CDR3 region: CASSVGIGTGSFGEHSNQPQHF. CDR3 DNA: TGTGCCAGCAGCGTAGGAATCGGGACAGGGTCATTCGGGGAGCATAGCAATCAGCCCCAGCATTTT. The chain uses TRBV9 and TRBJ1-5; 9 nucleotides match TRBD1. The CDR3 loop spans 22 amino acids. Germline CDR1 SGDLS, CDR2 YYNGEE. The trim removed 0 bases at V and 0 bases at J, leaving 19 bases unmatched.

This chain links TRBV4-1 with TRBJ2-1, with D possibly matching TRBD2 (5 bases). Germline-derived CDR1 and CDR2 are MGHRA and YSYEKL. This CDR3 is built from 13 residues. The V end was cut by 7 bases, the J end by 3 bases, with 10 bases between. The DNA for the CDR3 is TGCGCCAGCAAGAGGGAGATCTACAATGAGCAGTTCTTC. Its translation: CASKREIYNEQFF.

The V gene is TRBV2, the J gene TRBJ1-1; maybe TRBD1 (5 bases). The germline V gene has CDR1 SNHLY and CDR2 FYNNEI. The CDR3 is 14 residues long. Trimming removed 3 bases from V and 0 bases from J, with 8 bases in between. The CDR3 bases are TGTGCCAGCAGTGACCAGGGTCTGAACACTGAAGCTTTCTTT. Residues: CASSDQGLNTEAFF.

This clone showed up just once. The J gene is TRBJ2-4, the V gene TRBV10-3; 14 nucleotides agree with TRBD2. J gave up 9 bases and V 10 bases, and 5 bases lay outside the gene matches. There are 13 residues in the CDR3. Per the germline V gene, CDR1 is ENHRY and CDR2 is SYGVKD. In DNA, the CDR3 is TGTGCCACAGGGACTAGCGGGGGCGGCATTCAGTACTTC. This codes for CATGTSGGGIQYF.

This sequence joins TRBV6-1 and TRBJ2-5, with a possible D match to TRBD1 (5 bases). Germline values: CDR1 MNHNS, CDR2 SASEGT. Trimming removed 4 bases from V and 3 bases from J, with 12 bases in between. The length of the CDR3 is 14 residues. The CDR3: CASSGQPSEETQYF. The CDR3 coding sequence is TGTGCCAGCAGTGGACAGCCCTCGGAAGAGACCCAGTACTTC.

The gene calls are TRBV30 and TRBJ2-7; D gene unclear. CDR3 size: 12 residues. Germline assignment: CDR1 GTSNPN and CDR2 SVGIG (reference sequence). The V gene lost 1 base and the J gene lost 6 bases, with 10 bases spanning the gap. The CDR3 nucleotides are TGTGCCTGGAGTGCTAGGTCGGGCGAGCAGTACTTC. As protein: CAWSARSGEQYF.

The rearrangement uses TRBV7-2 and TRBJ1-5, with TRBD1 matching 9 bases. V dropped 1 base and J dropped 0; count of bases not matched to a gene: 10. In germline, CDR1 is SGHTA, CDR2 FQGNSA. The CDR3 has 19 amino acids. CDR3 nucleotides: TGTGCCAGCAGCTTAGGGACAGGGGTAGGGGCTTATAGCAATCAGCCCCAGCATTTT. Its protein is CASSLGTGVGAYSNQPQHF. Variable domain in full (rest from reference TRBV7-2 and TRBJ1-5): GAGVSQSPSNKVTEKGKDVELRCDPISGHTALYWYRQSLGQGLEFLIYFQGNSAPDKSGLPSDRFSAERTGGSVSTLTIQRTQQEDSAVYLCASSLGTGVGAYSNQPQHFGDGTRLSIL.

CDR3 in amino acids: CASSWTLDVTGSDTQYF. In nucleotides, the CDR3 is TGTGCCAGCAGCTGGACTCTCGACGTGACTGGATCAGATACGCAGTATTTT. V and J are TRBV5-4 and TRBJ2-3; possibly TRBD2 for D (5 bases). V lost 3 bases and J lost 4, with 21 bases in between. Germline assignment: CDR1 SGHNT and CDR2 YYREEE (reference sequence). The CDR3 is 17 residues long.